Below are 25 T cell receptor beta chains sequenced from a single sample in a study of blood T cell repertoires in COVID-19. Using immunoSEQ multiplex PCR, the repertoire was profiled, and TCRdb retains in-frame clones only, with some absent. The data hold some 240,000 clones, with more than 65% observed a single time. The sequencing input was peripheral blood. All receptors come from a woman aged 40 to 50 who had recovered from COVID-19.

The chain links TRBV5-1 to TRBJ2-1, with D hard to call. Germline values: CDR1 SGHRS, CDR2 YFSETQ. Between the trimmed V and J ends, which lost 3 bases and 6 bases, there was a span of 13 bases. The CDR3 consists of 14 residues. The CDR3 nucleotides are TGCGCCAGCAGCTCCGGTATAGTAGTCAATGAGCAGTTCTTC. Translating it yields CASSSGIVVNEQFF.

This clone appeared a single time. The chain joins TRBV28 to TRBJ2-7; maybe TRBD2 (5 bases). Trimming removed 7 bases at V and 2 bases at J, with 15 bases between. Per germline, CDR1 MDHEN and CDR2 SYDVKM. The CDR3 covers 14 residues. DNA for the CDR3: TGTGCCAGCACTACGCGGGCAGATACCTACGAGCAGTACTTC. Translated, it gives CASTTRADTYEQYF.

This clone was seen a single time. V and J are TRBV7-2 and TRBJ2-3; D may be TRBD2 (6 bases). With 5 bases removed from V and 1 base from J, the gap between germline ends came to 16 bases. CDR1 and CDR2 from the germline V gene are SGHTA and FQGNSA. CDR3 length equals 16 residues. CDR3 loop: CASSITSPGGTDTQYF. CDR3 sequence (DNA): TGTGCCAGCAGCATCACTAGCCCCGGGGGCACAGATACGCAGTATTTT.

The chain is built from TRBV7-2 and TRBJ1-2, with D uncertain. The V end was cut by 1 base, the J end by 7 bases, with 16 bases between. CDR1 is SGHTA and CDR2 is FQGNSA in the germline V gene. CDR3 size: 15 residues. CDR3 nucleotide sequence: TGTGCCAGCAGCTTAGATGTTTCGGGTCTACGTGGCTACACCTTC. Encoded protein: CASSLDVSGLRGYTF.

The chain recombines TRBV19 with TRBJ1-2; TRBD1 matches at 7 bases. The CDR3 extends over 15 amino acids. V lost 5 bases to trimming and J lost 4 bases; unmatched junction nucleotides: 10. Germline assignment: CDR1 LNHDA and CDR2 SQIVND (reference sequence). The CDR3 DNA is TGTGCCAGTAGTTGGGATCCCGGGACAGTCTATGGCTACACCTTC. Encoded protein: CASSWDPGTVYGYTF.

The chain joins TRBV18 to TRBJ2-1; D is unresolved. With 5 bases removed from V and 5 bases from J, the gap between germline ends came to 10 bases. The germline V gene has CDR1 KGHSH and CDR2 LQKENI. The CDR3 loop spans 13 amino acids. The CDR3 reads CASSTGSHNEQFF. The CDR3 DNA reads TGTGCCAGCTCAACCGGTTCGCACAATGAGCAGTTCTTC.

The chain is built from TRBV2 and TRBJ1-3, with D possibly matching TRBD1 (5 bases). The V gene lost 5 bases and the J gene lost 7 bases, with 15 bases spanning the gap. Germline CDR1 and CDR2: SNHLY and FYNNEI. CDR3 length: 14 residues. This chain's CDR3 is CASSPGTVGNTIYF. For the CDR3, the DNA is TGTGCCAGCAGTCCCGGGACTGTTGGGAACACCATATATTTT.

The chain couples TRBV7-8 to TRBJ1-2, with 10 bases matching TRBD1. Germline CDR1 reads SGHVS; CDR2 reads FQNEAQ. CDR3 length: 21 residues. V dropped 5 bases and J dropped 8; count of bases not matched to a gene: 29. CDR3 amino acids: CASSLGPSFGQGETLWLGYTF. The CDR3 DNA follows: TGTGCCAGCAGCCTAGGCCCTTCATTTGGACAGGGGGAAACCCTATGGTTGGGCTACACCTTC.

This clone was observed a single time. In DNA, the CDR3 is TGTGCCAGCAGCTTAGGTTCAGGGGAAATCGACGAGCAGTACTTC. Its protein is CASSLGSGEIDEQYF. The chain has TRBV11-3 and TRBJ2-7, with D tentatively TRBD1 (6 bases). This CDR3 is built from 15 residues. The V and J ends lost 1 base and 5 bases respectively, with 15 bases between them. Germline V gene sequence: CDR1 SGHNT, CDR2 YENEEA.

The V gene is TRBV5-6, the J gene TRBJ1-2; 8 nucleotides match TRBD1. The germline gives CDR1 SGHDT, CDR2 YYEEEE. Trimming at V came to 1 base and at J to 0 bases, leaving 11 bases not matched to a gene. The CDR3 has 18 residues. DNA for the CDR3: TGTGCCAGCAGCTTGTTACCAGGGGGCGCCGAAGCTAACTATGGCTACACCTTC. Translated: CASSLLPGGAEANYGYTF. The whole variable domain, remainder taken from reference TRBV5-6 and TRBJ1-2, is DAGVTQSPTHLIKTRGQQVTLRCSPKSGHDTVSWYQQALGQGPQFIFQYYEEEERQRGNFPDRFSGHQFPNYSSELNVNALLLGDSALYLCASSLLPGGAEANYGYTFGSGTRLTVV.

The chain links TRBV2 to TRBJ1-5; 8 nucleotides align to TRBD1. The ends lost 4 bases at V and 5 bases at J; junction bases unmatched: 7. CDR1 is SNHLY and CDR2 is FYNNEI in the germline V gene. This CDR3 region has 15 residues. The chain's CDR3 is CASSADRAGDQPQHF. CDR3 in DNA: TGTGCCAGCAGTGCGGACAGGGCAGGGGATCAGCCCCAGCATTTT.

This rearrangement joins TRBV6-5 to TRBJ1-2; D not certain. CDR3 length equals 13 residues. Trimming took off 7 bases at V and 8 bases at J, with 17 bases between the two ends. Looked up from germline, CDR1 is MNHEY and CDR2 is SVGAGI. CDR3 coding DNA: TGTGCCAGCAATGGGCCTTACTCGGGGGGCTACACCTTC. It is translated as CASNGPYSGGYTF.

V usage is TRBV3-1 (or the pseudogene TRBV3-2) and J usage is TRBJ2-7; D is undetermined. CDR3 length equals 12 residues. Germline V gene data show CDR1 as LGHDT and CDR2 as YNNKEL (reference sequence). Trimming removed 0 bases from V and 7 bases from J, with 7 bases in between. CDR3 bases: TGTGCCAGCAGCCAAGAGCTGCAGGAGCAGTACTTC. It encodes CASSQELQEQYF.

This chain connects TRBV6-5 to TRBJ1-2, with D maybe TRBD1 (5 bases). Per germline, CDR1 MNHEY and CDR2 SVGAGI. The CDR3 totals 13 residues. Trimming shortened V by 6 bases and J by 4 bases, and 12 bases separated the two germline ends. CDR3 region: CASRKTEFYGYTF. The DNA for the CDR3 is TGTGCCAGCAGGAAGACAGAGTTCTATGGCTACACCTTC.

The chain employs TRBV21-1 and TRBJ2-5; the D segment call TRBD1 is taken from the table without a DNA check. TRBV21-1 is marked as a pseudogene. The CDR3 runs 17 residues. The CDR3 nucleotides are TGTGCCAGCAGCCCGTGCTGCAGGGGGGCGGGACAAGAGACCCAGTACTTC. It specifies CASSPCCRGAGQETQYF.

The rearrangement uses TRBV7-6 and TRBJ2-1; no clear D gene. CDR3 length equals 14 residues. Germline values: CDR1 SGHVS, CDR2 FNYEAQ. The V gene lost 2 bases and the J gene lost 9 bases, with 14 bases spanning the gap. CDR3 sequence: CASSLRGGDREQFF. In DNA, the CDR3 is TGTGCCAGCAGCTTAAGAGGCGGCGACCGTGAGCAGTTCTTC.

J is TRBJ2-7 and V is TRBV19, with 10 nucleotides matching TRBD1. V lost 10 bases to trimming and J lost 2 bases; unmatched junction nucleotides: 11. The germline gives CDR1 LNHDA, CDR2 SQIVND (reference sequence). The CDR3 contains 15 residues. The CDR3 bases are TGTGCCACTACTAGAGGTGGGACAGGGGCCTACGAGCAGTACTTC. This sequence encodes CATTRGGTGAYEQYF.

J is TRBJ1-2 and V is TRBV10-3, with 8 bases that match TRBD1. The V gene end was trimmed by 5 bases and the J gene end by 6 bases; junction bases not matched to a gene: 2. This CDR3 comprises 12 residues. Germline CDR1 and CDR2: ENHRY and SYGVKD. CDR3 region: CAISPDRDGYTF. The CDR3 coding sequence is TGTGCCATCAGTCCGGACAGGGATGGCTACACCTTC.

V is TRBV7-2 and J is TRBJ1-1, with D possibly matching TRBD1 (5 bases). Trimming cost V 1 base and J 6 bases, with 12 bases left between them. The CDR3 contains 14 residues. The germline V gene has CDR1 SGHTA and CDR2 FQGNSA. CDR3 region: CASSLGRGRAEAFF. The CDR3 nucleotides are TGTGCCAGCAGCTTAGGGCGGGGGAGGGCTGAAGCTTTCTTT.

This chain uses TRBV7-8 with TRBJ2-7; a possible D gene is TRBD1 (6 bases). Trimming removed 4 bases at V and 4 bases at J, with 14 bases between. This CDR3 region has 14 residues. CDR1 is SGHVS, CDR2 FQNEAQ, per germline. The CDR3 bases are TGTGCCAGCAGCTCCCGGGACATAGGTTACGAGCAGTACTTC. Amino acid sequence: CASSSRDIGYEQYF. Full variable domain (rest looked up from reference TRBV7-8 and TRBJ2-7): GAGVSQSPRYKVAKRGQDVALRCDPISGHVSLFWYQQALGQGPEFLTYFQNEAQLDKSGLPSDRFFAERPEGSVSTLKIQRTQQEDSAVYLCASSSRDIGYEQYFGPGTRLTVT.

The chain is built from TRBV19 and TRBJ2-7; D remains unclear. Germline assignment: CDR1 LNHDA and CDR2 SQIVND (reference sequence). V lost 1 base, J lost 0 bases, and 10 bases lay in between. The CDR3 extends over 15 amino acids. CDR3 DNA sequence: TGTGCCAGTAGTATAGGAAGGAGTAGCTCCTACGAGCAGTACTTC. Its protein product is CASSIGRSSSYEQYF.

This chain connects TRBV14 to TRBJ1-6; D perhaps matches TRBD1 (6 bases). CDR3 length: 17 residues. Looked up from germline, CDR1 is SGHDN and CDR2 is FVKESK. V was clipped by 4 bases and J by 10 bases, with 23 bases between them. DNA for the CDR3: TGTGCCAGCAGCCGCGCGATGGGGGCTAGGGTTTCGTCACCCCTCCACTTT. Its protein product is CASSRAMGARVSSPLHF.

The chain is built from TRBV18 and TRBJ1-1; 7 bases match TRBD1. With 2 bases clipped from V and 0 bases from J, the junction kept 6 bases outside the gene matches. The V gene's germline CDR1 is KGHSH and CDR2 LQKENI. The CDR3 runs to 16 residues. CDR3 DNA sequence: TGTGCCAGCTCACCAATAACAGGGGCGGTGAACACTGAAGCTTTCTTT. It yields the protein CASSPITGAVNTEAFF.

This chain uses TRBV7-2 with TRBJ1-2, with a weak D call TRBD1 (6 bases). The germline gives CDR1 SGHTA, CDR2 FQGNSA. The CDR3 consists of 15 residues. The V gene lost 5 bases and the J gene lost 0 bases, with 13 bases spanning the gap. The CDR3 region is CASSTGQYTNYGYTF. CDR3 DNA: TGTGCCAGCAGCACAGGACAGTATACTAACTATGGCTACACCTTC.

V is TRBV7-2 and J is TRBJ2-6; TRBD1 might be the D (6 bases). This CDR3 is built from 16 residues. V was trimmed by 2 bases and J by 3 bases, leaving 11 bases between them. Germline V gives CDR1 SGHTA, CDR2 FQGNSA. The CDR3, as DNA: TGTGCCAGCAGCTTATCAGGGGTGGGTGGGGCCAACGTCCTGACTTTC. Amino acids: CASSLSGVGGANVLTF.